These 31 T cell receptor beta chains were sequenced from one sample in a study of shared clonotypes between healthy human individuals. Repertoires were generated with immunoSEQ multiplex PCR, while TCRdb's copy carries only in-frame clones and drops some. The profile covers about 2.2 million clones, with about 93% appearing a single time and under 2% taken by the ten largest. CD8 cells classed as naive were CD45RO-negative and positively selected for CCR7, excluding terminally differentiated effector memory CD45RA+ cells. Sequenced input: naive CD8+ T cells from PBMCs. These receptors were collected from a man aged 18 to 30 in good health. Some clones in this sample may be carry-over from other donors' samples.

This chain joins TRBV18 and TRBJ2-7; 7 nucleotides align to TRBD1. Germline CDR1 and CDR2: KGHSH and LQKENI. V shed 4 bases and J 6 bases; nucleotides not matched to a gene: 3. The CDR3 is 12 amino acids. The CDR3 DNA follows: TGTGCCAGCTCACGCCCAGGGGGCGAGCAGTACTTC. Amino acids: CASSRPGGEQYF.

The chain recombines TRBV7-7 with TRBJ2-7; a possible D gene is TRBD1 (5 bases). Germline lookup yields CDR1 SSHAT and CDR2 FNYEAQ (reference sequence). V lost 1 base to trimming and J lost 5 bases, with 15 bases between them. This CDR3 region has 15 residues. This CDR3 is CASSLGGPLGNEQYF. The CDR3 DNA reads as TGTGCCAGCAGCTTAGGGGGCCCCTTGGGGAACGAGCAGTACTTC.

This chain uses TRBV4-1 with TRBJ2-7; 14 bases are a match to TRBD2. The CDR3 length is 16 residues. Germline CDR1 reads MGHRA; CDR2 reads YSYEKL. Losses at the gene ends were 3 bases for V and 6 bases for J; bases not matched to a gene: 7. In DNA form, the CDR3 reads TGCGCCAGCAGCCATTCCCCGGGACTAGCGGGAGTCGAGCAGTACTTC. Encoded protein: CASSHSPGLAGVEQYF.

The chain is built from TRBV9 and TRBJ2-3, with TRBD2 identical over 11 bases. The germline CDR1 and CDR2 sequences are SGDLS and YYNGEE. V lost 4 bases, J lost 3 bases, and 7 bases stayed unmatched. The CDR3 has 16 residues. CDR3 nucleotide sequence: TGTGCCAGCAGCCTCCCGACTAGCGGGACTACAGATACGCAGTATTTT. Its protein is CASSLPTSGTTDTQYF.

This clone occurred a few times. V is TRBV7-7 and J is TRBJ2-2, with D maybe TRBD2 (5 bases). The CDR3 contains 14 residues. CDR1 SSHAT and CDR2 FNYEAQ come from the germline V gene (reference sequence). Trimming removed 4 bases at V and 0 bases at J, with 6 bases between. DNA for the CDR3: TGTGCCAGCAGCTCGGGAACGAACACCGGGGAGCTGTTTTTT. Protein product: CASSSGTNTGELFF.

The rearrangement joins TRBV16 to TRBJ2-7; 13 positions match TRBD2. The CDR3 has 14 residues. The V gene's germline CDR1 is KGHSY and CDR2 FQNENV. The V segment lost 4 bases and the J segment 7 bases; nucleotides outside the gene matches: 4. Here the CDR3 reads CASSLLAGGPEQYF. Here the CDR3 DNA reads TGTGCCAGCAGCCTACTAGCGGGAGGGCCGGAGCAGTACTTC.

This sequence joins TRBV11-2 and TRBJ1-2, with 8 bases that match TRBD1. Unmatched junction bases numbered 9, after V lost 2 bases and J lost 7 bases. Germline V CDR1 and CDR2: SGHAT, FQNNGV. This CDR3 region has 15 residues. The CDR3 nucleotides are TGTGCCAGCAGCTTAACTGCAGGGGGCATAAGTGGCTACACCTTC. Protein: CASSLTAGGISGYTF.

This chain connects TRBV30 to TRBJ2-7; D gene ambiguous. Germline assignment: CDR1 GTSNPN and CDR2 SVGIG (reference sequence). V lost 3 bases and J lost 2, with 11 bases in between. CDR3 length equals 13 residues. The CDR3 loop is CAWRPSSTYEQYF. In DNA, the CDR3 is TGTGCCTGGAGACCCTCAAGCACCTACGAGCAGTACTTC.

The chain carries TRBV29-1 and TRBJ2-1, with TRBD2 identical over 8 bases. This CDR3 has 16 amino acids. Losses at the gene ends were 0 bases for V and 6 bases for J; bases not matched to a gene: 10. Germline-derived CDR1 and CDR2 are SQVTM and ANQGSEA. CDR3 in amino acids: CSVEEFGSGSINEQFF. In nucleotides, the CDR3 is TGCAGCGTTGAAGAGTTTGGAAGCGGGAGCATCAATGAGCAGTTCTTC.

The chain couples TRBV28 to TRBJ1-1; D gene unclear. Germline V CDR1 and CDR2: MDHEN, SYDVKM. V was pared by 2 bases and J by 8 bases, with 12 bases between. There are 13 residues in the CDR3. This CDR3 reads CASSLTSTTEAFF. The DNA for the CDR3 is TGTGCCAGCAGTTTAACCAGTACTACCGAAGCTTTCTTT.

This chain joins TRBV7-2 and TRBJ2-4; D might be TRBD2 (7 bases). Looked up from germline, CDR1 is SGHTA and CDR2 is FQGNSA. V was trimmed by 2 bases and J by 0 bases, leaving 14 bases between them. The CDR3 is 17 amino acids. In DNA form, the CDR3 reads TGTGCCAGCAGCTTAACAGGGACTATACTAGCCAAAAACATTCAGTACTTC. This codes for CASSLTGTILAKNIQYF.

This clone was picked up a small number of times. The sample carries other DNA sequences with the same CDR3. The chain links TRBV28 to TRBJ1-1, with D unclear. The V gene lost 7 bases and the J gene lost 0 bases, with 3 bases spanning the gap. The CDR3 runs 11 residues. Germline V gives CDR1 MDHEN, CDR2 SYDVKM. The CDR3 bases are TGTGCCAGCATCCTGAACACTGAAGCTTTCTTT. Residues: CASILNTEAFF. The whole variable domain, filled in from reference TRBV28 and TRBJ1-1, reads DVKVTQSSRYLVKRTGEKVFLECVQDMDHENMFWYRQDPGLGLRLIYFSYDVKMKEKGDIPEGYSVSREKKERFSLILESASTNQTSMYLCASILNTEAFFGQGTRLTVV.

The J gene is TRBJ1-2, the V gene TRBV28, with D uncertain. The germline V gene encodes CDR1 MDHEN and CDR2 SYDVKM. V was pared by 6 bases and J by 0 bases, with 20 bases between. The length of the CDR3 is 17 residues. CDR3 region: CASSTSREAGSNYGYTF. DNA for the CDR3: TGTGCCAGCAGCACGTCCCGGGAGGCAGGCTCTAACTATGGCTACACCTTC.

The chain has TRBV19 and TRBJ2-2, with D tentatively TRBD2 (6 bases). V gave up 6 bases and J gave up 3 bases, with 11 bases separating them. This CDR3 comprises 14 residues. Germline V gene lookup returns CDR1 LNHDA and CDR2 SQIVND (reference sequence). The CDR3 reads CASRSGLHTGELFF. The CDR3 coding sequence is TGTGCCAGTAGGAGCGGACTACACACCGGGGAGCTGTTTTTT.

The chain joins TRBV27 to TRBJ2-7, with unresolved D. CDR1 and CDR2 from the germline V gene are MNHEY and SMNVEV (reference sequence). This CDR3 comprises 13 residues. V was shortened by 4 bases and J by 5 bases, with 12 bases between the two germline ends. The CDR3 spells CASSYRVWDEQYF. CDR3 nucleotides: TGTGCCAGCAGTTACCGGGTTTGGGACGAGCAGTACTTC.

The chain recombines TRBV2 with TRBJ1-1; D is perhaps TRBD1 (6 bases). Between the trimmed V and J ends, which lost 6 bases and 8 bases, there was a span of 16 bases. Germline V lookup: CDR1 SNHLY, CDR2 FYNNEI. This CDR3 is 13 amino acids long. This CDR3 is CASSPPYRAEAFF. CDR3 DNA sequence: TGTGCCAGCAGCCCTCCCTACAGGGCCGAAGCTTTCTTT.

V and J are TRBV2 and TRBJ2-5, with 7 bases matching TRBD2. CDR1 is SNHLY, CDR2 FYNNEI, per germline. Trimming cost V 5 bases and J 2 bases; bases outside gene matches: 14. This CDR3 is built from 17 residues. CDR3 nucleotide sequence: TGTGCCAGCAGTTGGGATGAGGCGGGAGCCGTTCAAGAGACCCAGTACTTC. It codes for CASSWDEAGAVQETQYF.

The gene calls are TRBV9 and TRBJ2-5; D is possibly TRBD1 or TRBD2 (6 bases each). The germline V gene encodes CDR1 SGDLS and CDR2 YYNGEE. The CDR3 runs to 16 residues. V gave up 3 bases and J gave up 0 bases, with 15 bases separating them. The CDR3 DNA reads as TGTGCCAGCAGCGCCCACGGGGGACAATACCAAGAGACCCAGTACTTC. Translating it yields CASSAHGGQYQETQYF.

The CDR3 bases are TGCAGCGTTGAAGACGGGCAGTGGGTTGAGACCCAGTACTTC. Residues: CSVEDGQWVETQYF. The chain couples TRBV29-1 to TRBJ2-5; D is ambiguous. The CDR3 has 14 residues. Deletions cut 0 bases from V and 5 bases from J, with 13 bases between. CDR1 and CDR2 from the germline V gene are SQVTM and ANQGSEA.

The rearrangement links TRBV6-1 to TRBJ1-2; possibly TRBD1 for D (5 bases). There are 15 residues in the CDR3. Trimming removed 7 bases from V and 2 bases from J, with 17 bases in between. Germline CDR1 reads MNHNS; CDR2 reads SASEGT. The CDR3 DNA is TGTGCCAGCATCAAGCTCCGGACACCGAACTATGGCTACACCTTC. Translating gives CASIKLRTPNYGYTF.

The chain combines TRBV5-1 with TRBJ2-7; a weak D match, TRBD2 (6 bases). CDR3 size: 16 residues. V was cut by 2 bases and J by 2 bases, with 17 bases left in between. The germline V gene has CDR1 SGHRS and CDR2 YFSETQ. The CDR3 reads CASSLSSGGLTYEQYF. CDR3 bases: TGCGCCAGCAGCTTATCCAGCGGAGGGTTAACCTACGAGCAGTACTTC.

The chain has TRBV28 and TRBJ2-7; 9 bases line up with TRBD2. The ends lost 5 bases at V and 0 bases at J; junction bases unmatched: 5. Per germline, CDR1 MDHEN and CDR2 SYDVKM. The CDR3 consists of 15 residues. CDR3 amino acids: CASSPTSGRSYEQYF. In nucleotides, the CDR3 is TGTGCCAGCAGTCCCACTAGCGGGCGCTCCTACGAGCAGTACTTC.

The table lists this clone with a count of one. V gene TRBV11-2 combines with J gene TRBJ2-3, with 8 bases matching TRBD1. Germline V gene data show CDR1 as SGHAT and CDR2 as FQNNGV. The CDR3 spans 17 residues. After removal of 4 bases from V and 2 bases from J, the junction contained 11 bases not matched to a gene. CDR3 nucleotides: TGTGCCAGCAGCTCGCGACAGGGGTCCTTTCTCACAGATACGCAGTATTTT. This gives the protein CASSSRQGSFLTDTQYF.

The V and J genes are TRBV9 and TRBJ2-2; 9 bases are a match to TRBD2. Trimming took 4 bases from V and 6 from J; bases not matched to a gene: 7. The CDR3 is 15 amino acids. The germline gives CDR1 SGDLS, CDR2 YYNGEE. The CDR3 sequence: CASSFTGTSPGELFF. The CDR3 DNA is TGTGCCAGCAGCTTTACCGGGACTAGCCCCGGGGAGCTGTTTTTT.

This chain uses TRBV11-2 with TRBJ1-2; 7 bases are shared with TRBD1. Trimming cost V 4 bases and J 4 bases; bases outside gene matches: 6. The germline V gene has CDR1 SGHAT and CDR2 FQNNGV. This CDR3 is 14 amino acids long. In DNA form, the CDR3 reads TGTGCCAGCAGCTCCCGGGACAGCACCTATGGCTACACCTTC. It codes for CASSSRDSTYGYTF.

The V gene is TRBV6-5, the J gene TRBJ2-1; TRBD1 might be the D (6 bases). CDR3 length: 14 residues. Germline values: CDR1 MNHEY, CDR2 SVGAGI. The V end lost 6 bases, the J end lost 0 bases, and 9 bases lay between the germline ends. The CDR3 loop reads CASREQGSYNEQFF. The CDR3 DNA reads as TGTGCCAGCAGGGAACAGGGCTCCTACAATGAGCAGTTCTTC.

V usage is TRBV9 and J usage is TRBJ2-3; tentative D call: TRBD2 (6 bases). The CDR3 has 15 residues. Germline CDR1 is SGDLS and CDR2 is YYNGEE. The V and J ends lost 4 bases and 2 bases respectively, with 14 bases between them. The CDR3 region is CASSLGASVTDTQYF. As DNA, the CDR3 is TGTGCCAGCAGCCTAGGGGCTAGCGTCACAGATACGCAGTATTTT.

The rearrangement joins TRBV27 to TRBJ2-7; D possibly corresponds to TRBD2 (6 bases). V was pared by 3 bases and J by 6 bases, with 18 bases between. Per germline, CDR1 MNHEY and CDR2 SMNVEV (reference sequence). The CDR3 is 15 amino acids. The CDR3 region is CASSLMGRTFLEQYF. In DNA form, the CDR3 reads TGTGCCAGCAGTTTGATGGGGAGGACCTTTCTCGAGCAGTACTTC.

This clone was detected only once. The chain is built from TRBV5-4 and TRBJ1-2, with 10 bases identical to TRBD1. This CDR3 contains 16 residues. Germline V lookup: CDR1 SGHNT, CDR2 YYREEE (reference sequence). Losses at the gene ends were 4 bases for V and 4 bases for J; bases not matched to a gene: 10. The DNA of the CDR3 is TGTGCCAGCAGCCAATCCGGGACAGGGGTGCTCTATGGCTACACCTTC. As protein: CASSQSGTGVLYGYTF.

The sample holds one count of this clone. This chain joins TRBV5-8 and TRBJ2-1; D gene ambiguous. The CDR3 runs 15 residues. V lost 2 bases to trimming and J lost 0 bases, with 9 bases between them. CDR1 and CDR2 (germline): SGHTS, YDEGEE. In nucleotides, the CDR3 is TGTGCCAGCAGCTTTGGCAGGAGCTCCTACAATGAGCAGTTCTTC. Its protein is CASSFGRSSYNEQFF.

This chain uses TRBV6-5 with TRBJ2-7, with unresolved D. V was clipped by 2 bases and J by 3 bases, with 11 bases between them. From germline, CDR1 is MNHEY and CDR2 SVGAGI. The CDR3 spans 14 residues. CDR3 nucleotides: TGTGCCAGCAGTTACCGGCCGGGTTACTACGAGCAGTACTTC. It specifies CASSYRPGYYEQYF.